The TCR beta chain under discussion was sequenced for a study of cytomegalovirus exposure and HLA in healthy donors. Findings and limits, study-wide: Presence/absence analyses assumed roughly uniform sequencing depth across donors, which may not hold.

A multiplex PCR was run with 60 Vbeta primers and 13 Jbeta primers. Assay used: immunoSEQ multiplex PCR; TCRdb lists only in-frame clones, some missing. The sample yields nearly 110,000 clones, 60% to 85% seen once. Worth noting for this clone: Its antigen is unknown.

The source material was PBMCs. The receptor was derived from a male donor in good health and CMV-seropositive.

CDR3 DNA: TGCGCCAGCAGCCGCGAGGTGCTTGGCTACGAGCAGTACTTC. Protein: CASSREVLGYEQYF. The chain has TRBV5-1 and TRBJ2-7; D is ambiguous. The V gene lost 4 bases and the J gene lost 3 bases, with 14 bases spanning the gap. The CDR3 is 14 amino acids. CDR1 is SGHRS and CDR2 is YFSETQ in the germline V gene. The full variable domain, rest sourced from reference TRBV5-1 and TRBJ2-7, is KAGVTQTPRYLIKTRGQQVTLSCSPISGHRSVSWYQQTPGQGLQFLFEYFSETQRNKGNFPGRFSGRQFSNSRSEMNVSTLELGDSALYLCASSREVLGYEQYFGPGTRLTVT.